The entry that follows covers one T cell receptor (beta chain) sequence. Its binding antigen is unknown. No base-level quality is on record; no much larger clone is a single base apart. Libraries were made using the immunoSEQ multiplex PCR assay. The multiplex PCR relied on a mix of 60 forward primers for TCR Vbeta segments and 13 reverse primers for TCR Jbeta segments. The CDR3 region of rearranged TCR beta genes was amplified from genomic DNA by a multiplex PCR assay. The amplified TCR beta libraries were sequenced on the Illumina HiSeq System as 87-base-pair reads. On the authors' methods: A later analysis tallied 75 million to 95 million unique TCR beta chains across the 700 or so repertoires, and about 10 million of those chains were shared by two or more donors. Raw reads were error-corrected and collapsed into unique sequences with a nearest-neighbor algorithm that merged closely related sequences to remove PCR and sequencing errors. Alignment of CDR3 sequences to IMGT reference sequences was used to assign V, D and J gene segments. For a sequence to be retained, a match of at least six nucleotides was required to both a V gene segment and a J gene segment. Rearrangements were called productive when the CDR3 lacked stop codons and stayed in frame with V and J; all others were non-productive. CDR3 was defined according to IMGT convention as the region running from the second conserved V-encoded cysteine to the conserved J-encoded phenylalanine. The earlier analysis of approximately 590 of the donors excluded any sequence lacking an unambiguous match to a single V gene segment. In an earlier analysis of around 590 of the donors, a V segment was called functional when productive rearrangements were above 56.7%, and segregating when the standard deviation between donors exceeded 5%. A statistical classification framework was built for diagnosing cytomegalovirus status from the catalog of TCR beta chain sequences. In a later analysis, TCR nucleotide sequences were compared against IMGT/GENE-DB human TR gene sequences so that V and J genes could be assigned. In a later analysis, CDR3 sequences and most-parsimonious VDJ recombination scenarios were assigned using the TCRdist pipeline. A later analysis defined each TCR beta chain by its CDR3 amino acid sequence plus V-gene family, and excluded reads lacking a unique V-gene family. To address suspected cross-contamination and a sequencing artifact, a later analysis removed under 600 highly shared, low-generation-probability nucleotide sequences. In a later analysis, a clonal expansion index for each public chain was calculated from normalized within-repertoire ranks of inferred template counts. In a later analysis, generation probabilities were computed using a VDJ recombination model fitted to out-of-frame rearrangements, and the results were checked against IGoR. A later analysis scored TCR-TCR, TCR-HLA and TCR-CMV co-occurrence with hypergeometric tests, applying a repertoire-size bias correction to TCR pairs. A later analysis estimated false discovery rates by permuting HLA or CMV assignments 20 times. In a later analysis, co-occurring TCRs were grouped with DBSCAN, and TCRdist sequence similarity was added when clustering was performed within HLA-allele-positive subsets. Repertoires with fewer than 30,000 or more than 120,000 public chains, plus five repertoires with anomalous nucleotide sharing, were excluded from co-occurrence clustering. In TCRdb, the immuneACCESS table is reduced to in-frame sequences with V and J assigned. These tables do not hold every clone; where another copy was compared, an unresolved V gene accounts for under half, and the others remain unexplained. The D gene and trimming were derived from the DNA, and the V and J assignments and clone size from that table. Across this sample there are 150,000 to 180,000 clones, with around 81% seen only once. Around 5.2% of the sample comes from the top ten.

V loses 7 bases of germline sequence and J loses 7 bases, and the interval between the two ends is 19 bases. Reading the germline V gene gives CDR1 MDHEN and CDR2 SYDVKM. The CDR3 has 14 amino acids, counting the end cysteine and phenylalanine. The retained sequence is limited to the CDR3, 42 bases, with the frame set at the first base. This specimen comes from a study of cytomegalovirus exposure and HLA in healthy donors listed by TCRdb under 2017. Background on the whole study: According to an earlier analysis of several hundred of the donors, some 170 million T cells yielded some 120 million unique TCR beta sequences and roughly 280 Gb of sequence data. Approximately 310 gigabases of sequencing data and around 80 million unique TCR sequences made up an early release that covered about 640 HLA-typed donors. Of the roughly 420 genotyped donors, more than 75% were placed in the genetic ancestry cluster associated with self-reported Caucasian donors. The study aimed to test whether signatures of past pathogen exposure could be identified by cataloging public T cell receptors. Using immunosequencing, the study profiled T cell repertoires from fewer than 850 subjects and related those repertoires to cytomegalovirus serostatus. Besides the first cohort of hundreds of subjects, a separate validation cohort made up of 120 different subjects was used. To predict cytomegalovirus infection status, the study combined high-throughput TCR immunosequencing, statistical association of individual TCRs with disease status, and machine learning. In a later analysis, previously published TCR beta repertoires from about 640 donors were re-analyzed and high-resolution HLA genotyping was added so that TCR occurrence patterns could be studied. Rather than using new phenotypic data, the later analysis identified candidate immune exposures from TCR beta sequences and from how often those sequences occurred across donors. To decide whether each TCR beta V gene segment behaved as functional or pseudogenic, an earlier analysis of some 580 of the donors relied on high-throughput TCR beta sequencing. Donor age, sex, ethnicity and CMV serostatus were compiled together with the repertoire data. In a later genetic analysis, genome-wide SNP genotypes for about three fifths of the roughly 670 donors were used, and that subset was treated as a discovery cohort. All discovery cohort repertoires had been generated using a single sequencing platform. Class I and class II HLA loci were covered by the typing at four-digit resolution. The number of donors typed differed by locus, with about 629-640 for A, B, C, DRB1 and DQB1, more than 500 for DQA1, over 600 for DPA1, and some 440 for DPB1. Roughly five DR-DQ haplotypes were treated as single units for association and clustering because of strong linkage in the cohort. Among some 400 genotyped donors of the cohort, an average of roughly 230,000 unique TCR beta nucleotide sequences was sequenced per donor, of which approximately 19% were non-productive. Results the study describes overall, beyond this receptor: In a later genetic analysis, a missense DCLRE1C variant was associated with V-gene and J-gene trimming of TCR beta chains, and the association was replicated in an independent cohort. In a later analysis, TCR association rates were found to vary across HLA loci, with the most associated TCRs seen for DRB1 alleles and the fewest for HLA-C alleles. A few of the identified cytomegalovirus-associated TCR beta chains were confirmed in vitro to be specific for cytomegalovirus antigens. Cytomegalovirus status was reported to be diagnosed by the classifier with high specificity and sensitivity in both the original and validation cohorts. Sequencing depth was assumed to be roughly uniform across donors in the presence/absence analyses, though that assumption may not hold. Linkage disequilibrium might explain the correlated functional status among segregating V segments, but an unknown experimental factor could not be excluded. A further reported finding was that TCR beta sequences accurately predicted the HLA-A and HLA-B alleles for most subjects in the first cohort. Across donors, most TCR sequences were observed very rarely, whereas some public TCRs were present in many individuals. According to a later genetic analysis, donors in an Asian-associated ancestry cluster had fewer N-insertions in productive TCRs than the approximately 650-donor mean. According to a later analysis, most CMV-associated TCR beta chains appeared to be HLA-restricted, and the HLA associations seemed to be driven largely by CMV exposure. In a later analysis, HLA-associated TCR beta chains were found to be more clonally expanded and to have lower generation probabilities than equally common non-associated chains. The 87-base-pair reads could not distinguish some IMGT-functional V segments, including TRBV6-2 and TRBV6-3, so those segments were excluded. A group of highly shared sequence variants was considered likely to be a technical artifact of the sequencing pipeline. In this cohort, only TCR beta chains were sequenced, and detectable features were limited by the absence of alpha or paired-chain data. Over 15 rarely observed V segments, including chromosome 9 orphons, were excluded from the earlier analysis of just under 600 of the donors because counts were too low. In an earlier analysis of fewer than 750 of the donors, most TCR beta V segments were observed in productive rearrangements about 87% or about 30% of the time, broadly matching IMGT annotations. The authors suggested that the approach could potentially be extended to other disease states and immunological phenotypes. Because HLA typing was missing for some donors at each locus, association tests included only the typed subset. Specific HLA alleles were associated with about 17,000 TCR beta sequences at a false discovery rate of 0.05 in a later analysis. A total of 150 to 200 TCR beta chains were listed by the study as associated with cytomegalovirus. Assigning TCR associations to individual alleles was difficult when HLA alleles, especially DR and DQ, strongly co-occurred. For the cohort, immune exposure information was limited to CMV serostatus. According to a later analysis, parvovirus B19, influenza, CMV and Epstein-Barr virus appeared linked to several top co-occurrence clusters.

The cohort comprised some 730 healthy bone marrow donors. At the time of sampling, every cohort member was nominally healthy, though immune exposures that went unrecorded were likely present. The donor tested CMV seropositive and was one of the 289 seropositive cohort members. Each donor provided a peripheral blood sample, and peripheral blood mononuclear cells were used for TCR beta sequencing. Genomic DNA was extracted from the blood cell samples with the Qiagen DNeasy Blood Extraction Kit. This sequence was found in a woman aged 40 to 55 in good health and CMV-seropositive. Source material: PBMCs. The rearranged segments are TRBV28 and TRBJ2-5, and the D gene may be TRBD2, 6 bases matching. CDR3 region: CASTVGGNLVTQYF. The bases are TGTGCCAGCACGGTCGGCGGGAATTTGGTGACCCAGTACTTC.